This entry lists 2 T cell receptor beta chains sequenced from one sample in a study of T cell responses to AZD1222 COVID-19 vaccine. Assay used: immunoSEQ multiplex PCR; TCRdb lists only in-frame clones, some missing. The sample lists about 160,000 clones; roughly 90% were seen once. The sequencing here drew on peripheral blood, taken 28 days after the second AZD1222 dose. The receptor set was obtained from an adult who received the AZD1222 COVID-19 vaccine.

The chain uses TRBV30 and TRBJ1-2; D remains unclear. V gave up 3 bases and J gave up 4 bases, with 15 bases separating them. Germline V gene data show CDR1 as GTSNPN and CDR2 as SVGIG (reference sequence). The CDR3 covers 14 residues. This chain's CDR3 is CAWSHPERVYGYTF. The DNA for the CDR3 is TGTGCCTGGAGCCACCCGGAGAGGGTCTATGGCTACACCTTC.

The chain employs TRBV27 and TRBJ2-6; no firm D call. V was shortened by 7 bases and J by 0 bases, with 1 base between the two germline ends. Germline lookup yields CDR1 MNHEY and CDR2 SMNVEV (reference sequence). The CDR3 covers 12 residues. The CDR3 reads CASTSGANVLTF. CDR3 DNA: TGTGCCAGCACCTCTGGGGCCAACGTCCTGACTTTC.